This is a list of T cell receptor beta chains from one sample in a study of cytomegalovirus exposure and HLA in healthy donors. Repertoires were generated with immunoSEQ multiplex PCR, while TCRdb's copy carries only in-frame clones and drops some. Counted here are under 200,000 clones, about 81% occurring once; the ten biggest clones make up roughly 2%. Source material: PBMCs. The receptors shown here come from a woman under 30 in good health and CMV-seronegative. Both conserved end residues are part of each CDR3. Fields, in order: V gene, J gene, clone size, CDR3 protein. Expanded clones get a size class; other rows say once, few or many, or leave the size out.

TRBV6-1,TRBJ2-2,many,CAVGFDRVGSGELFF
TRBV5-6,-,-,CASSLAQVTYEQYF
TRBV11-2,TRBJ2-7,-,CASRPQGTHYEQYF
TRBV19,TRBJ2-7,-,CASSLYPRGSNYEQYF
TRBV18,TRBJ1-1,-,CASSPSGDTEAFF
TRBV10-3,TRBJ2-7,-,CASGTGESYEQYF
TRBV27,TRBJ2-1,once,CASSLGDSRFYNEQFF
TRBV28,TRBJ2-5,-,CASTQTSGRQETQYF
TRBV27,TRBJ2-1,once,CASSLTRYNEQFF
TRBV10-1,TRBJ1-1,few,CASSDRGAFF
TRBV5-6,TRBJ1-2,-,CASSLFSVRTIGYTF
TRBV28,TRBJ2-1,-,CVTRDRVVNEQFF
TRBV28,TRBJ2-1,-,CASGGTYIYEQFF
TRBV5-6,TRBJ2-3,-,CASRRWGLAGHGTDTQYF
TRBV18,TRBJ1-4,-,CASSPPGQKLFF
TRBV15,TRBJ1-1,once,CATSRPRQGRLNTEAFF
TRBV21-1,TRBJ2-2,-,CASSNPGQGATGELFF
TRBV6-1,TRBJ1-2,-,CASRGTGPDDYGYTF
TRBV7-2,TRBJ2-1,once,CASSSTTLAGGHREQFF
TRBV2,TRBJ1-3,once,CASSPLGQRTIYF
TRBV28,TRBJ1-5,-,CASSRLGDRPIDSNQPQHF
TRBV25-1,TRBJ2-3,-,CASTTGGPDTQYF
TRBV4-2,TRBJ1-2,-,CASSQEETGGLEGYTF
TRBV5-4,TRBJ1-2,once,CASSLDATAGTGYTF
TRBV19,TRBJ2-2,-,CASSKLAGVTGELFF
TRBV7-8,TRBJ2-5,-,CASSLAGGAGHQETQYF
TRBV5-4,TRBJ2-7,-,CASSFQARASTYEQYF
TRBV5-1,TRBJ2-5,-,CASSLTGRGLQETQYF
TRBV6-5,TRBJ2-7,-,CASNRGLAEAYEQYF
TRBV29-1,TRBJ2-7,-,CSVEGSLAGELYEQYF
TRBV4-1,TRBJ2-6,-,CASSRPVAGGSGANVLTF
TRBV12-5,TRBJ1-1,-,CASGILGDTEAFF
TRBV5-1,-,-,CASSLGAGGLRSSYEQYF
TRBV6-1,TRBJ1-5,-,CASRETGKGQPQHF
TRBV10-3,TRBJ1-5,-,CAISDRSQNQPQHF
TRBV5-4,TRBJ1-3,-,CASSLATGASGNTIYF
TRBV25-1,TRBJ1-6,-,CASSESPRAASPLHF
TRBV7-9,TRBJ1-1,-,CASSLDAASEAFF
TRBV7-8,TRBJ2-1,-,CASSLAELTNEQFF
TRBV7-3,TRBJ2-3,-,CASSPQAGLGTDTQYF